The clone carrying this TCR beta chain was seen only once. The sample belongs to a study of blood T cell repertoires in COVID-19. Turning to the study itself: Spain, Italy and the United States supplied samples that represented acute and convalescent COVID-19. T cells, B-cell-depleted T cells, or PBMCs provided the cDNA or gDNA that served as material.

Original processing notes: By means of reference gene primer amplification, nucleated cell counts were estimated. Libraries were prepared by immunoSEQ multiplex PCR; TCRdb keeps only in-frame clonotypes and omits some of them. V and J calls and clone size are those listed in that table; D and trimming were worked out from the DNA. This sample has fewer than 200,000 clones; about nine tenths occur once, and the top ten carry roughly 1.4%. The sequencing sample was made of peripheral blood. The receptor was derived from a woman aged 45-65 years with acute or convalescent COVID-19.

CDR3 in DNA: TGTGCCAGCAGCACGGGGGAGGGGGACTCCACAGATACGCAGTATTTT. Translated, it gives CASSTGEGDSTDTQYF. The V gene is TRBV11-3, the J gene TRBJ2-3; a possible D gene is TRBD2 (7 bases). Germline V lookup: CDR1 SGHNT, CDR2 YENEEA. This CDR3 has 16 amino acids. Trimming removed 5 bases at V and 2 bases at J, with 17 bases between.